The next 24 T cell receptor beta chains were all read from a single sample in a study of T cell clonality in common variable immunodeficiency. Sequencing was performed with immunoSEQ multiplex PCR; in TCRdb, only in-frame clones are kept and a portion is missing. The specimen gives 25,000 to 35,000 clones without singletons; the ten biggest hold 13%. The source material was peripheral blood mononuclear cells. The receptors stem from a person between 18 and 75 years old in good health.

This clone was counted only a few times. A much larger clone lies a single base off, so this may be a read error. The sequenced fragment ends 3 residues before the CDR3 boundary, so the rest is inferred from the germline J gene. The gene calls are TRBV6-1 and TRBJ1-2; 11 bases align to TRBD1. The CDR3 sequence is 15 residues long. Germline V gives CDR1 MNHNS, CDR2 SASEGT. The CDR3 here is CAGSERDRGRYGYTF. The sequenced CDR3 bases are TGTGCCGGCAGTGAAAGGGACAGGGGGAGGTATGGC.

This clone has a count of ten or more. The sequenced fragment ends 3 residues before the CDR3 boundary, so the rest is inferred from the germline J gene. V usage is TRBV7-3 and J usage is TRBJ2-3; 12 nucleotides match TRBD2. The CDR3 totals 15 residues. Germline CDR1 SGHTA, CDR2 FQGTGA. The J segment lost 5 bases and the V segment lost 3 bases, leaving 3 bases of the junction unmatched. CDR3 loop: CASSLRGLAGDTQYF. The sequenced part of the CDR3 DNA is TGTGCCAGCAGCTTGAGGGGACTAGCGGGAGATACG.

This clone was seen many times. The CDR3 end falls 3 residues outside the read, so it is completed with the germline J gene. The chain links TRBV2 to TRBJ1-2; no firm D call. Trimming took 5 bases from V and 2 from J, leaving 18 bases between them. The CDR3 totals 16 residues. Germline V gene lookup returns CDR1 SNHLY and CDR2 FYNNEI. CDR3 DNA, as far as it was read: TGTGCCAGCAGTAGGTTAGAGGGCGCCGAAAACTATGGC. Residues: CASSRLEGAENYG. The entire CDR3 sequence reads CASSRLEGAENYGYTF.

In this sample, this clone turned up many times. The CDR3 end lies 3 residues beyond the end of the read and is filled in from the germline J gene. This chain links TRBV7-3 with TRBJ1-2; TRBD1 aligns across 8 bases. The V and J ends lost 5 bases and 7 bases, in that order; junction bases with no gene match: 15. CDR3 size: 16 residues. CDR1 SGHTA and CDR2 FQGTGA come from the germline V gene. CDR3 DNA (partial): TGTGCCAGCAGCCAACTCAACCGGGACAGGTCGTCTGGC. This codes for CASSQLNRDRSSG. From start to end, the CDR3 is CASSQLNRDRSSGYTF.

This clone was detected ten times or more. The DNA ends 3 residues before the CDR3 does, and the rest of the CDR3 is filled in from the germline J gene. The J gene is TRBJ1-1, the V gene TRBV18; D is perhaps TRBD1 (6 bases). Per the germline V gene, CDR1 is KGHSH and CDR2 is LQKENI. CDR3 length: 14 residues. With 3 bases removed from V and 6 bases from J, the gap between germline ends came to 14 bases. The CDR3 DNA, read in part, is TGTGCCAGCTCACCGCAGGGTGAGGGGGCTGAA. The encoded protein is CASSPQGEGAE. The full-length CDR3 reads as CASSPQGEGAEAFF.

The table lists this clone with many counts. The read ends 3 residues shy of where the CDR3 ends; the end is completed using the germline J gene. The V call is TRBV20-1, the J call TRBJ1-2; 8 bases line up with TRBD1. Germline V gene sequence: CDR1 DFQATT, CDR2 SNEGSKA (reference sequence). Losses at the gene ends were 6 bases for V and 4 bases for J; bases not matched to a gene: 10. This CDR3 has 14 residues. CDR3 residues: CSAIQDRALYGYTF. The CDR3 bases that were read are TGCAGTGCCATTCAGGACAGGGCACTCTATGGC.

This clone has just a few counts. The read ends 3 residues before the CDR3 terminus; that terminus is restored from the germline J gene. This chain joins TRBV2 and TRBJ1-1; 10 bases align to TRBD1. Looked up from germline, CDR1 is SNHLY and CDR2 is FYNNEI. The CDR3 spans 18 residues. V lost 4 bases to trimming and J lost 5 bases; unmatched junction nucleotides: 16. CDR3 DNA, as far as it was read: TGTGCCAGCAGTGTTGGGGTATATCGACAGGGGGCTGGTACTGAA. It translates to CASSVGVYRQGAGTE. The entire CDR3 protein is CASSVGVYRQGAGTEAFF. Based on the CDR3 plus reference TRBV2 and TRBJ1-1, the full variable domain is EPEVTQTPSHQVTQMGQEVILRCVPISNHLYFYWYRQILGQKVEFLVSFYNNEISEKSEIFDDQFSVERPDGSNFTLKIRSTKLEDSAMYFCASSVGVYRQGAGTEAFFGQGTRLTVV.

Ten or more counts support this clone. The CDR3 spells CASSLRVLSNQPQHF. CDR3 DNA (partial): TGTGCCAGCAGCCTCAGGGTTTTAAGCAATCAGCCC. V usage is TRBV14 and J usage is TRBJ1-5, with D possibly TRBD1 on 5 matching bases. The read halts 3 residues ahead of the CDR3 end, with the missing end drawn from the germline J gene. Germline CDR1 and CDR2: SGHDN and FVKESK. The length of the CDR3 is 15 residues. The V end was cut by 4 bases, the J end by 1 base, with 11 bases between.

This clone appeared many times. This chain's CDR3 is CASSIEDGRGGELFF. The CDR3 DNA, read in part, is TGTGCCAGTAGTATAGAAGACGGCCGGGGCGGGGAG. The chain carries TRBV19 and TRBJ2-2; maybe TRBD2 (5 bases). The CDR3 is cut off 3 residues early in the read; its end comes from the germline J gene. This CDR3 region has 15 residues. Germline V lookup: CDR1 LNHDA, CDR2 SQIVND (reference sequence). Trimming pared 0 bases from V and 7 bases from J, leaving 12 bases between.

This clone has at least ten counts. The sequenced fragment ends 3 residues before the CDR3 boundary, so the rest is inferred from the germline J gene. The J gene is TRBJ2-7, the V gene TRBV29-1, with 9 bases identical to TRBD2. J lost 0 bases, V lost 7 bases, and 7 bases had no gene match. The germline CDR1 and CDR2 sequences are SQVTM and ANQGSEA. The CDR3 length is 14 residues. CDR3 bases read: TGCAGCGCGATTAGCGGGGGTTACTCCTACGAG. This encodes CSAISGGYSYE. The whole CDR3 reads CSAISGGYSYEQYF.

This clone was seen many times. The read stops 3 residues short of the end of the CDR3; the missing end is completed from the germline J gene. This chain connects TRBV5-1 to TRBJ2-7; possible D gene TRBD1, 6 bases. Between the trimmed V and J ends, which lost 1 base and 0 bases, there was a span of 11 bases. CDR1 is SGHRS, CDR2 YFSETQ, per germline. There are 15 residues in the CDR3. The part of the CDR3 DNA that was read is TGCGCCAGCAGCTTGCCTCAGGGGAGCTCCTACGAG. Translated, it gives CASSLPQGSSYE. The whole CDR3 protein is CASSLPQGSSYEQYF.

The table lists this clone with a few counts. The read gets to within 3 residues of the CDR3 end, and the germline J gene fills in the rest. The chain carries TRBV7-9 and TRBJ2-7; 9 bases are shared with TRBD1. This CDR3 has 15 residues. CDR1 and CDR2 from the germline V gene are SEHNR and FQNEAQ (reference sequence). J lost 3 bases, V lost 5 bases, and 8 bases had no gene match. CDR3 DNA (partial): TGTGCCAGCAGCACCCGGACAGGGGCGGACTACGAG. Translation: CASSTRTGADYE. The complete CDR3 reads CASSTRTGADYEQYF.

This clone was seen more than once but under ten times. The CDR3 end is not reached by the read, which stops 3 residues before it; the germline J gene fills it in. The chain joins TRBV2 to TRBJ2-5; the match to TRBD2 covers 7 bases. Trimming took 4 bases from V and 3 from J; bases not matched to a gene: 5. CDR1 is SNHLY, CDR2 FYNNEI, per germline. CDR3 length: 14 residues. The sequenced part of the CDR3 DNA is TGTGCCAGCAGTGCTAGGGGAGGGGAAGAGACC. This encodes CASSARGGEET. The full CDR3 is CASSARGGEETQYF.

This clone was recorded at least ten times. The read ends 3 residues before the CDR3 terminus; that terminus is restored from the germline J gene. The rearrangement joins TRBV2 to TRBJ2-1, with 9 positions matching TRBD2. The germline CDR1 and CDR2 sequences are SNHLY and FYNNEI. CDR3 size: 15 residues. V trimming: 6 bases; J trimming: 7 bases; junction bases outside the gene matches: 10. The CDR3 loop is CASRPLSGGSNEQFF. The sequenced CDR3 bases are TGTGCCAGCAGACCGCTCAGCGGGGGGAGTAATGAG.

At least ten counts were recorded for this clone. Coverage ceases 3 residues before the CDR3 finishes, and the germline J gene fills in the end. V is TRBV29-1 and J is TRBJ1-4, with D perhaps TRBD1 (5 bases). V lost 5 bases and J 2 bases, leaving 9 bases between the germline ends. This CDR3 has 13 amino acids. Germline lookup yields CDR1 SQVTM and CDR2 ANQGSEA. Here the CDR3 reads CSVQQATNEKLFF. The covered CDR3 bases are TGCAGCGTTCAACAGGCTACTAATGAAAAA.

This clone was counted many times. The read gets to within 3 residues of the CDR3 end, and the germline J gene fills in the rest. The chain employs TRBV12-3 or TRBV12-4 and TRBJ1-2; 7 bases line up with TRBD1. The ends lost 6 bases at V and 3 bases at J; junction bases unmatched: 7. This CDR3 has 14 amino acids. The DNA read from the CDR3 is TGTGCCAGCAGAAGACAGGGCGCCTACTATGGC. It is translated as CASRRQGAYYG. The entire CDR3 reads CASRRQGAYYGYTF.

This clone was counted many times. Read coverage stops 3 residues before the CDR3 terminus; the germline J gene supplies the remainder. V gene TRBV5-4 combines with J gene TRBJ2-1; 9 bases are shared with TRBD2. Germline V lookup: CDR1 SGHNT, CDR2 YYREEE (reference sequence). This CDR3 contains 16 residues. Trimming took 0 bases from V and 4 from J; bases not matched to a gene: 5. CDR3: CASSLGAGGIYNEQFF. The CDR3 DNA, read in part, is TGTGCCAGCAGCTTGGGGGCGGGGGGGATTTACAATGAG.

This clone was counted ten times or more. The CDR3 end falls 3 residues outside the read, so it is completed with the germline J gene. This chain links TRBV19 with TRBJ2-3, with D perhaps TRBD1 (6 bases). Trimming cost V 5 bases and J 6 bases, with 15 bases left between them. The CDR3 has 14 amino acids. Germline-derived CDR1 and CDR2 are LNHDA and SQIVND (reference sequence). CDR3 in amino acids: CASSGADRADTQYF. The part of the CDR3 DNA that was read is TGTGCCAGTAGTGGGGCGGACAGAGCGGATACG.

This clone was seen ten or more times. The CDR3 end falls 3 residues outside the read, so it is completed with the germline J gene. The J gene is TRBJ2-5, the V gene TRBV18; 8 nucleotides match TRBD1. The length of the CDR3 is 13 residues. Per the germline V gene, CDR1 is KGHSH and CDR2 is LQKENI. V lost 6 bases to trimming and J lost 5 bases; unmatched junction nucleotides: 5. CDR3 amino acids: CASSDRVGETQYF. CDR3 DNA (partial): TGTGCCAGCTCGGACAGGGTAGGCGAGACC.

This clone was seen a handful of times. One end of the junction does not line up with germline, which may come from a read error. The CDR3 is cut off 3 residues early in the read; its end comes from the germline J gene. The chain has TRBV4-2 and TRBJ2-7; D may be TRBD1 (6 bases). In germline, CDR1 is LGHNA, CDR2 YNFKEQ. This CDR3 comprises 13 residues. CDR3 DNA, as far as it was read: TGTGCCAGCAGGCAAGGACAGACCTACGAG. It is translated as CASRQGQTYE. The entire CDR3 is CASRQGQTYEQYF.

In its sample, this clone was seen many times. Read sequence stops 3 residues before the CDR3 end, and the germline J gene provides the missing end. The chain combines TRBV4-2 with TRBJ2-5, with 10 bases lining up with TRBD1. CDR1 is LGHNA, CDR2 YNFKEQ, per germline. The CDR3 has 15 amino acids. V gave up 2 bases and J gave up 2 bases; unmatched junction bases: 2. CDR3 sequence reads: CASSQRDRGQETQYF. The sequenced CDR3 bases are TGTGCCAGCAGCCAAAGGGACAGGGGACAAGAGACC.

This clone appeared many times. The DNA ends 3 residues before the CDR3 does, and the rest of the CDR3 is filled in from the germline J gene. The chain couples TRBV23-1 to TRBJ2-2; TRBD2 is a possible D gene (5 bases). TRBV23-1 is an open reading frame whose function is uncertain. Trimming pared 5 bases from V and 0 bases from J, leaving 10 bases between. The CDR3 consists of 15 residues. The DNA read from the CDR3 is TGCGCCAGCAGTACCGGGGAGACGAACACCGGGGAG. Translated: CASSTGETNTGE. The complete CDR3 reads CASSTGETNTGELFF.

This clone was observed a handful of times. The CDR3 region is CAWNEGQGGNQPQHF. CDR3 DNA (partial): TGTGCCTGGAATGAGGGACAGGGGGGCAATCAGCCC. The chain links TRBV30 to TRBJ1-5; TRBD1 agrees at 11 bases. The CDR3 end falls 3 residues outside the read, so it is completed with the germline J gene. This CDR3 region has 15 residues. Germline V gene data show CDR1 as GTSNPN and CDR2 as SVGIG (reference sequence). V dropped 4 bases and J dropped 2; count of bases not matched to a gene: 4.

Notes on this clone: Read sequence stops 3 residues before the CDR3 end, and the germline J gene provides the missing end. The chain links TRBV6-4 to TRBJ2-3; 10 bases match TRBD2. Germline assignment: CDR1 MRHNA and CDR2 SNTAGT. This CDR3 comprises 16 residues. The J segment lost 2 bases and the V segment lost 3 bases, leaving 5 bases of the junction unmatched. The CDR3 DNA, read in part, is TGTGCCAGCAGTGAGAGAGCGGGGGGGCCCACAGATACG. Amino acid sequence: CASSERAGGPTDT. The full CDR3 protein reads CASSERAGGPTDTQYF.